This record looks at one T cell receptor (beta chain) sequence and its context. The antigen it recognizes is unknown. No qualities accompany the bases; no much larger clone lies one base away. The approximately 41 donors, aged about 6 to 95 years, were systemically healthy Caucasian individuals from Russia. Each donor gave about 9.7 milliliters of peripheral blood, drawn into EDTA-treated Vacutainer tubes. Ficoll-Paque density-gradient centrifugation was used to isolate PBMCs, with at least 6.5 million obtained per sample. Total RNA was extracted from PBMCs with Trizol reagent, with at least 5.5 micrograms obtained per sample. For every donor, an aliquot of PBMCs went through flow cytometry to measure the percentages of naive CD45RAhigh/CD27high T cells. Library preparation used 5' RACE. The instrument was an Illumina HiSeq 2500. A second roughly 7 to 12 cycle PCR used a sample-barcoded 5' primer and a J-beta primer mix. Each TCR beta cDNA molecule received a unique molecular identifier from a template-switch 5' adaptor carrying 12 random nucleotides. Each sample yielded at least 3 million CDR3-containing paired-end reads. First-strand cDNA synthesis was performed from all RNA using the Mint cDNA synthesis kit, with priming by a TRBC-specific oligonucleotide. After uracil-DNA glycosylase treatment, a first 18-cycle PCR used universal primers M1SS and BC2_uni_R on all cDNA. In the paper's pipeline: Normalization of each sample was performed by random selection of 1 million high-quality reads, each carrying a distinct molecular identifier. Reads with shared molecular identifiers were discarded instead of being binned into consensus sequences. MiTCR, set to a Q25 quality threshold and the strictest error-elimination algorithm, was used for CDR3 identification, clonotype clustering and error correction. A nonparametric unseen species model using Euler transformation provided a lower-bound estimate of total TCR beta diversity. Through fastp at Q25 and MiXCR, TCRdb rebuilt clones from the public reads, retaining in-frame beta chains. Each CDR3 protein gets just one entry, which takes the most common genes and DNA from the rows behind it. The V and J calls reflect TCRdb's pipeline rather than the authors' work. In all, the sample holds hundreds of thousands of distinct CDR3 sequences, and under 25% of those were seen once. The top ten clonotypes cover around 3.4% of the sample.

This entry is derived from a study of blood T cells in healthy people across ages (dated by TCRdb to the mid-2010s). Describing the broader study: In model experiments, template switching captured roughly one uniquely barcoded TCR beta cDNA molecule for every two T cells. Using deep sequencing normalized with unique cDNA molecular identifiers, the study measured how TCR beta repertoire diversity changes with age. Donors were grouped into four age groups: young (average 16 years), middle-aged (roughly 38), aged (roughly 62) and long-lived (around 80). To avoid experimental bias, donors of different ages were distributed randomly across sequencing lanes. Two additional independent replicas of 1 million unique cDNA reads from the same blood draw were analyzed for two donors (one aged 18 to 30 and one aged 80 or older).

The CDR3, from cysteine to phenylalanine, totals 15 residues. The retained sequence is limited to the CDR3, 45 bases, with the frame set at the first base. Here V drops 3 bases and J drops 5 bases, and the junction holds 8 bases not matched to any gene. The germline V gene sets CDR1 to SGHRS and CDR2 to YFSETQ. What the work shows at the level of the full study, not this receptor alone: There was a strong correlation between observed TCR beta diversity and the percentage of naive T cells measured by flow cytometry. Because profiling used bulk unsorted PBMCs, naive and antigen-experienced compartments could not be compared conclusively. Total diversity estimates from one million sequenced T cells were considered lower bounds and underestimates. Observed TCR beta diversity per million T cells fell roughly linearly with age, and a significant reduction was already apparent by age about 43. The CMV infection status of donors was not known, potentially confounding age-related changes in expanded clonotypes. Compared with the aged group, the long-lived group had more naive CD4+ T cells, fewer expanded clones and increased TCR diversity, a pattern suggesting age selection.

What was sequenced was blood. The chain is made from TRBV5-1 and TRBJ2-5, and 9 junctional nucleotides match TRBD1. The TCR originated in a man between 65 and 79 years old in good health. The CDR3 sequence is CASSSRQGGAETQYF. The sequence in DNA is TGCGCCAGCAGCTCGAGACAGGGGGGAGCGGAGACCCAGTACTTC.